The clone carrying this T cell receptor (beta chain) came up a few times. These data belong to a study of T cells in Graves' hyperthyroidism and ophthalmopathy. J gave up 0 bases and V 5 bases, and 7 bases lay outside the gene matches. Germline V gives CDR1 LNHDA, CDR2 SQIVND (reference sequence). This CDR3 is built from 17 residues. Amplification of TCR beta CDR3 regions was performed using RNA transcripts as template. First-round RT-PCR targeting the TCR CDR3 was performed with the HTBI primer set. TCRdb re-derived calls from the multiplex PCR reads in MiXCR, one entry per CDR3 protein. The sample lists 400,000 to 500,000 distinct CDR3 sequences; 13% to 15% were seen once.

The sequenced sample consisted of blood. This rearrangement joins TRBV19 to TRBJ2-6, with 7 bases that match TRBD2. The receptor's source is a woman aged 18-29 years with Graves' hyperthyroidism. The CDR3 here is CASSSSSGSSGANVLTF. CDR3 nucleotides: TGTGCCAGTAGTTCATCTAGCGGAAGCTCTGGGGCCAACGTCCTGACTTTC.